The present T cell receptor (beta chain) was sequenced within a study of graft-versus-host responses after intestinal transplantation. Overall study context: Multivisceral, liver-intestinal, or isolated intestinal grafts went to recipients. All recipients got anti-thymocyte globulin induction, then tacrolimus and steroids for 3 to 4 years. Regarding the study as a whole: Association was observed between peak circulating GvH clone levels and early post-transplant HvG declines. Present in recipient marrow, GvH clones included some that appeared first in ileum or blood.

Clones were read by immunoSEQ multiplex PCR, and TCRdb kept only the in-frame ones, dropping some. Altogether approximately 75,000 clones are present, around 87% being singletons, with the ten largest covering roughly 3.9%. A note on this clone: Its antigen is unidentified.

Trimming removed 5 bases from V and 0 bases from J; junction bases left unmatched: 8. Germline V gene sequence: CDR1 MRHNA, CDR2 SNTAGT. The CDR3 runs to 18 residues. The chain uses TRBV6-4 and TRBJ2-1; TRBD2 aligns across 12 bases. The material sequenced was unstimulated CD8+ T cells sorted from spleen or lymph node cells, taken before transplant. This TCR was sampled from a human donor who was the organ donor for an intestinal transplant. CDR3 sequence (DNA): TGTGCCAGCAGTAGGCTAGCGGGGGGGCGAAGCTCCTACAATGAGCAGTTCTTC. Translating it yields CASSRLAGGRSSYNEQFF.